The present TCR beta chain was sequenced within a study of vaccination and CD4 T cells after COVID-19. Study-wide context: Post-COVID specimens were obtained a median approximately 99 days after diagnosis (range 35 to 161). As control conditions, cultures were given either a CEFX pool serving as positive control, an HIV-1 Nef pool, or no peptide at all.

This CDR3 comprises 17 residues. V lost 1 base and J 8 bases, leaving 24 bases between the germline ends. The germline V gene encodes CDR1 DFQATT and CDR2 SNEGSKA (reference sequence). This clonotype was observed a few times. Its antigen remains unknown. Treatment noted: approximately nine-day PBMC culture with coronavirus spike peptide pools or control peptides (ViraFEST assay). ViraFEST expanded antigen-specific T cells with peptide pools, then sequenced TCRs. Sequenced with the Oncomine TCR Beta short-read assay was DNA taken from cultured CD4+ T cells. In this case, cultured CD4+ T cells provided the extracted genomic DNA. One entry per CDR3 protein results from TCRdb running MiXCR on the PCR reads. The data hold 15,000 to 20,000 distinct CDR3 sequences, with 45% to 60% observed a single time.

This receptor was identified in a human donor who had recovered from COVID-19. Sample: CD4+ T cells from blood, cultured in vitro. The rearrangement uses TRBV20-1 and TRBJ1-3; maybe TRBD1 (6 bases). In DNA, the CDR3 is TGCAGTGCTAGAGCCCCTCGGAGGGCGACAGGTGTAGACACCATATATTTT. Translating it yields CSARAPRRATGVDTIYF.